Following are 7 T cell receptor beta chains from one sample sequenced in a study of blood T cell repertoires in COVID-19 (dated by TCRdb to 2019 to 2021). Library preparation was by the immunoSEQ multiplex PCR assay. What TCRdb holds here is the immuneACCESS table cut down to in-frame rearrangements. Part of the clones is not present; checked against another copy, under half of the missing clones reflect an unresolved V gene, and the others are unexplained. This sample is represented by some 18,000 clones; around 88% of them were singletons. Roughly 4.7% of the sample is in the top ten clones. Sequencing used PBMCs or T cells enriched from blood (not recorded which). The receptors stem from a woman aged 30 to 39 who had recovered from COVID-19.

The chain employs TRBV2 and TRBJ1-4, with unresolved D. V was trimmed by 5 bases and J by 6 bases, leaving 7 bases between them. Germline CDR1 SNHLY, CDR2 FYNNEI. The CDR3 length is 12 residues. CDR3 residues: CASSPPDEKLFF. CDR3 sequence (DNA): TGTGCCAGCAGTCCCCCGGATGAAAAACTGTTTTTT.

The genes are TRBV5-1 and TRBJ2-5, with a tentative D call TRBD1 (5 bases). The CDR3 consists of 14 residues. Germline values: CDR1 SGHRS, CDR2 YFSETQ. Trimming removed 0 bases from V and 4 bases from J, with 10 bases in between. The CDR3, as DNA: TGCGCCAGCAGCTTGGAGAATAGGGGAGAGACCCAGTACTTC. Amino acids: CASSLENRGETQYF.

The chain combines TRBV25-1 with TRBJ1-3, with D possibly matching TRBD1 (5 bases). V lost 1 base and J 0 bases, leaving 13 bases between the germline ends. This CDR3 comprises 17 residues. The germline gives CDR1 MGHDK, CDR2 SYGVNS. The CDR3 protein is CASSELDRLNSGNTIYF. The CDR3 nucleotides are TGTGCCAGCAGTGAATTAGACAGACTTAACTCTGGAAACACCATATATTTT.

This chain connects TRBV28 to TRBJ2-7, with 9 bases aligning to TRBD1. The CDR3 loop spans 14 amino acids. Germline V gives CDR1 MDHEN, CDR2 SYDVKM. Losses at the gene ends were 6 bases for V and 7 bases for J; bases not matched to a gene: 10. The CDR3 DNA sequence: TGTGCCAGCAGGGCGACAGGGGGAGCGGGGGAGCAGTACTTC. It translates to CASRATGGAGEQYF.

This chain joins TRBV6-5 and TRBJ2-1, with 7 bases fitting TRBD1. The CDR3 spans 11 residues. V shed 6 bases, J shed 10 bases, and the junction held 3 bases outside the gene matches. Germline lookup yields CDR1 MNHEY and CDR2 SVGAGI. The chain's CDR3 is CASRTGEEQFF. The DNA of the CDR3 is TGTGCCAGCAGAACAGGGGAAGAGCAGTTCTTC.

The V and J genes are TRBV30 and TRBJ2-1, with D unclear. V dropped 2 bases and J dropped 6 bases, with 8 bases sitting between them. Germline loops: CDR1 GTSNPN, CDR2 SVGIG (reference sequence). This CDR3 contains 12 residues. As DNA, the CDR3 is TGTGCCTGGAGTTCGGTGTCCAATGAGCAGTTCTTC. Its translation is CAWSSVSNEQFF. Supplemented by reference TRBV30 and TRBJ2-1, the full variable domain reads SQTIHQWPATLVQPVGSPLSLECTVEGTSNPNLYWYRQAAGRGLQLLFYSVGIGQISSEVPQNLSASRPQDRQFILSSKKLLLSDSGFYLCAWSSVSNEQFFGPGTRLTVL.

This chain links TRBV4-3 with TRBJ1-1, with a possible D match to TRBD1 (5 bases). The CDR3 contains 14 residues. Germline values: CDR1 LGHNA, CDR2 YSLEER. Deletions cut 2 bases from V and 3 bases from J, with 10 bases between. CDR3 in amino acids: CASSQWEGDTEAFF. The CDR3 DNA reads as TGCGCCAGCAGCCAATGGGAAGGGGACACTGAAGCTTTCTTT.